This T cell receptor beta chain appears in the sequencing data of a study of cytomegalovirus exposure and HLA in healthy donors. Study at large: Genotyping of 300 to 450 donors showed that roughly 80% belonged to the Caucasian-associated ancestry cluster. General study results and limits: Immune exposure was documented only through CMV serostatus. Reports showed the classifier diagnosing cytomegalovirus status with high specificity and sensitivity.

Germline assignment: CDR1 MNHNS and CDR2 SASEGT. The CDR3 is 13 residues long. V was clipped by 3 bases and J by 1 base, with 5 bases between them. Concerning this clone: Its target is not known.

The primer mix had 60 Vbeta and 13 Jbeta primers. Using immunoSEQ multiplex PCR, the repertoire was profiled, and TCRdb retains in-frame clones only, with some absent. This sample's clone table lists 190,000 or so clones. Sequenced material: PBMCs. V gene TRBV6-1 combines with J gene TRBJ2-3; no reliable D call. This sequence originates from a boy younger than 18 in good health and CMV-seronegative. The chain's CDR3 is CASSDPGTDTQYF. The CDR3 DNA sequence: TGTGCCAGCAGTGACCCGGGCACAGATACGCAGTATTTT.